This entry lists 29 T cell receptor beta chains sequenced from one sample in a study of shared clonotypes between healthy human individuals. Sequenced by immunoSEQ multiplex PCR; TCRdb stores in-frame clones only, minus some. The sample shows some 1,600,000 clones, around 98% of them seen only once. Input material: naive CD4+ T cells sorted from blood. Subset defined: CD45RA+ positively selected. The receptors stem from a young man in good health.

This clone was picked up one time. The CDR3 DNA sequence: TGTGCCAGCAGCTTAGCGGGGCGGGGGGCCAACGTCCTGACTTTC. Translating it yields CASSLAGRGANVLTF. The chain carries TRBV13 and TRBJ2-6; D may match TRBD1 or TRBD2 (5 bases each). V lost 1 base and J 4 bases, leaving 8 bases between the germline ends. Germline CDR1 PRHDT, CDR2 FYEKMQ (reference sequence). CDR3 length: 15 amino acids.

This chain uses TRBV5-4 with TRBJ2-7, with D tentatively TRBD2 (7 bases). Trimming removed 4 bases from V and 2 bases from J, with 16 bases in between. Germline assignment: CDR1 SGHNT and CDR2 YYREEE (reference sequence). The CDR3 has 15 amino acids. CDR3 loop: CASSAGQRGAYEQYF. CDR3 sequence (DNA): TGTGCCAGCAGCGCTGGACAGCGGGGCGCCTACGAGCAGTACTTC.

The chain has TRBV28 and TRBJ2-7; D not certain. Germline CDR1 MDHEN, CDR2 SYDVKM. Trimming took off 4 bases at V and 0 bases at J, with 13 bases between the two ends. This CDR3 has 15 residues. In DNA, the CDR3 is TGTGCCAGCAGTTACCGCCCGTGGAGCTCCTACGAGCAGTACTTC. This encodes CASSYRPWSSYEQYF.

CDR3 coding DNA: TGCGCCAGCAGCCAATTTTTTACTAGCACAGATACGCAGTATTTT. Translating it yields CASSQFFTSTDTQYF. The chain employs TRBV4-3 and TRBJ2-3, with D unclear. This CDR3 contains 15 residues. CDR1 is LGHNA, CDR2 YSLEER, per germline. V lost 2 bases, J lost 0 bases, and 9 bases lay in between.

The sample holds one count of this clone. Here the CDR3 DNA reads TGCGCCAGCAGCCAAGTGGCCACCGGGGAGGCCTACGAGCAGTACTTC. Translated, it gives CASSQVATGEAYEQYF. The rearrangement joins TRBV4-3 to TRBJ2-7, with a possible D match to TRBD2 (6 bases). Per the germline V gene, CDR1 is LGHNA and CDR2 is YSLEER. V was cut by 1 base and J by 2 bases, with 15 bases left in between. There are 16 residues in the CDR3.

The gene calls are TRBV27 and TRBJ2-3; 7 bases map to TRBD2. The V gene's germline CDR1 is MNHEY and CDR2 SMNVEV (reference sequence). The J segment lost 4 bases and the V segment lost 9 bases, leaving 10 bases of the junction unmatched. This CDR3 comprises 14 residues. This chain's CDR3 is CARAWRAGADTQYF. The CDR3 nucleotides read TGTGCCAGGGCTTGGCGGGCGGGGGCAGATACGCAGTATTTT.

The rearrangement uses TRBV7-9 and TRBJ2-7; 8 bases fit TRBD1. Germline CDR1 is SEHNR and CDR2 is FQNEAQ (reference sequence). The CDR3 totals 14 residues. The V gene end was trimmed by 5 bases and the J gene end by 5 bases; junction bases not matched to a gene: 8. The DNA for the CDR3 is TGTGCCAGCAGCCTAGGACAGGGAGACCACGAGCAGTACTTC. Amino acid sequence: CASSLGQGDHEQYF.

CDR3 residues: CARLDRELGNQPQHF. The CDR3, as DNA: TGTGCCAGATTGGACAGGGAGTTGGGCAATCAGCCCCAGCATTTT. This chain connects TRBV6-5 to TRBJ1-5, with 8 bases that match TRBD1. J lost 2 bases, V lost 9 bases, and 9 bases had no gene match. CDR3 size: 15 residues. Looked up from germline, CDR1 is MNHEY and CDR2 is SVGAGI.

This sequence joins TRBV4-1 and TRBJ1-5; 7 bases agree with TRBD1. The length of the CDR3 is 14 residues. Germline-derived CDR1 and CDR2 are MGHRA and YSYEKL. V lost 1 base and J lost 5; bases outside the gene matches: 2. The CDR3, as DNA: TGCGCCAGCAGCCAAGTGGGGACAGATCAGCCCCAGCATTTT. Its protein is CASSQVGTDQPQHF.

CDR3 loop: CASSYSFQNTGELFF. DNA of the CDR3: TGTGCCAGCAGTTACTCGTTCCAAAACACCGGGGAGCTGTTTTTT. V gene TRBV6-5 combines with J gene TRBJ2-2; no clear D. Germline V gives CDR1 MNHEY, CDR2 SVGAGI. CDR3 length: 15 amino acids. Trimming removed 0 bases from V and 2 bases from J, with 7 bases in between.

V gene TRBV5-1 combines with J gene TRBJ2-2; no definite D call. The germline V gene has CDR1 SGHRS and CDR2 YFSETQ. V lost 4 bases, J lost 7 bases, and 17 bases lay in between. This CDR3 has 15 amino acids. The CDR3 region is CASSPNLSVGGELFF. CDR3 in DNA: TGCGCCAGCAGCCCTAACCTTAGTGTTGGCGGGGAGCTGTTTTTT.

The V call is TRBV28, the J call TRBJ2-1; D not resolved. This CDR3 has 14 amino acids. The germline V and J ends were trimmed by 2 bases and 7 bases, with 12 bases remaining between them. Germline assignment: CDR1 MDHEN and CDR2 SYDVKM. The CDR3, as DNA: TGTGCCAGCAGTTTACTCCTTCTAGGAAATGAGCAGTTCTTC. This sequence encodes CASSLLLLGNEQFF.

V and J are TRBV2 and TRBJ1-4; D call uncertain. In germline, CDR1 is SNHLY, CDR2 FYNNEI. CDR3 length: 17 residues. V shed 0 bases and J shed 0 bases, with 11 bases lying between them. The CDR3 region is CASSEAPLLATNEKLFF. The CDR3 DNA sequence: TGTGCCAGCAGTGAAGCGCCCCTGTTAGCAACTAATGAAAAACTGTTTTTT.

This clone was observed once. This sequence joins TRBV19 and TRBJ1-5; no reliable D call. V lost 6 bases and J lost 1, with 13 bases in between. The CDR3 is 15 amino acids. Per the germline V gene, CDR1 is LNHDA and CDR2 is SQIVND (reference sequence). The DNA of the CDR3 is TGTGCCAGTAGGGTAGCAGATGGAAGCAATCAGCCCCAGCATTTT. This gives the protein CASRVADGSNQPQHF.

For this clone: Additional DNA sequences in this sample encode the identical CDR3. The V and J genes are TRBV18 and TRBJ1-3; D remains ambiguous. The germline gives CDR1 KGHSH, CDR2 LQKENI. CDR3 length: 14 amino acids. The V end lost 3 bases, the J end lost 1 base, and 7 bases lay between the germline ends. The CDR3 reads CASSPRLSGNTIYF. The CDR3, as DNA: TGTGCCAGCTCACCCCGGTTATCTGGAAACACCATATATTTT.

This chain joins TRBV11-2 and TRBJ2-1, with 12 bases fitting TRBD2. The germline V gene has CDR1 SGHAT and CDR2 FQNNGV. The V and J ends lost 6 bases and 3 bases, in that order; junction bases with no gene match: 6. This CDR3 spans 16 amino acids. The CDR3 DNA follows: TGTGCCAGCAGAGCTGGGACTAGCGGGCGCTACAATGAGCAGTTCTTC. It is translated as CASRAGTSGRYNEQFF.

The chain has TRBV7-2 and TRBJ2-3, with 11 bases aligning to TRBD2. This CDR3 is 16 amino acids long. Looked up from germline, CDR1 is SGHTA and CDR2 is FQGNSA. The ends lost 3 bases at V and 2 bases at J; junction bases unmatched: 4. The CDR3 nucleotides read TGTGCCAGCAGCTTTGGACTAGCGGGTGCCACAGATACGCAGTATTTT. Amino acid sequence: CASSFGLAGATDTQYF.

The chain has TRBV11-3 and TRBJ2-7; D not certain. This CDR3 region has 13 residues. Trimming left V 5 bases short and J 6 bases short, with 14 bases between. Germline loops: CDR1 SGHNT, CDR2 YENEEA. CDR3 in DNA: TGTGCCAGCAGCCAGAGGCCCCTCGGCGAGCAGTACTTC. As protein: CASSQRPLGEQYF.

The chain is built from TRBV5-4 and TRBJ1-1; 7 bases agree with TRBD1. Germline CDR1 is SGHNT and CDR2 is YYREEE (reference sequence). The CDR3 covers 13 residues. V was clipped by 5 bases and J by 4 bases; unmatched bases: 5. Written as DNA, the CDR3 is TGTGCCAGCAGTGCACAGGGGAGCACTGAAGCTTTCTTT. Translating it yields CASSAQGSTEAFF.

The chain uses TRBV6-6 and TRBJ2-1; D is possibly TRBD2 (5 bases). The germline V and J ends were trimmed by 0 bases and 7 bases, with 16 bases remaining between them. The CDR3 spans 16 residues. Looked up from germline, CDR1 is MNHNY and CDR2 is SVGAGI (reference sequence). The CDR3 DNA is TGTGCCAGCAGTTACTCTCGAGAGGTTCGGGAAAATGAGCAGTTCTTC. It codes for CASSYSREVRENEQFF.

This clone was observed once. The identical CDR3 is also encoded by other nucleotide sequences in the sample. The chain links TRBV5-1 to TRBJ2-2; no firm D call. Germline-derived CDR1 and CDR2 are SGHRS and YFSETQ. V was cut by 0 bases and J by 3 bases, with 9 bases left in between. This CDR3 is built from 15 residues. As DNA, the CDR3 is TGCGCCAGCAGCTTGGAACCACCCGACACCGGGGAGCTGTTTTTT. Residues: CASSLEPPDTGELFF.

The rearrangement links TRBV5-5 to TRBJ1-5, with D uncertain. With 0 bases removed from V and 4 bases from J, the gap between germline ends came to 8 bases. The CDR3 covers 14 residues. Germline CDR1 is SGHKS and CDR2 is YYEKEE (reference sequence). In nucleotides, the CDR3 is TGTGCCAGCAGCTTGGTTCTGAGTAATCAGCCCCAGCATTTT. Its translation is CASSLVLSNQPQHF.

This CDR3 is CASSVMDSNTGELFF. The CDR3 nucleotides are TGTGCCAGCAGCGTTATGGACAGTAACACCGGGGAGCTGTTTTTT. The chain uses TRBV9 and TRBJ2-2, with D tentatively TRBD1 (6 bases). This CDR3 contains 15 residues. Germline V gene sequence: CDR1 SGDLS, CDR2 YYNGEE. The germline V and J ends were trimmed by 2 bases and 2 bases, with 10 bases remaining between them.

The chain employs TRBV7-2 and TRBJ2-1; 10 nucleotides line up with TRBD2. V was clipped by 1 base and J by 7 bases; unmatched bases: 4. CDR1 and CDR2 (germline): SGHTA, FQGNSA. This CDR3 has 15 amino acids. CDR3: CASSLDVSGRNEQFF. The CDR3 coding sequence is TGTGCCAGCAGCTTAGATGTTAGCGGGAGGAATGAGCAGTTCTTC.

The genes are TRBV27 and TRBJ2-7; 9 positions match TRBD2. There are 16 residues in the CDR3. In germline, CDR1 is MNHEY, CDR2 SMNVEV (reference sequence). Unmatched junction bases numbered 16, after V lost 3 bases and J lost 10 bases. Here the CDR3 reads CASSFSSGSSLSPQYF. The CDR3 DNA follows: TGTGCCAGCAGTTTCAGTAGCGGGAGCTCACTCTCCCCACAGTACTTC.

This clone was found once. The rearrangement uses TRBV6-5 and TRBJ2-1, with 10 nucleotides matching TRBD2. With 0 bases clipped from V and 5 bases from J, the junction kept 4 bases outside the gene matches. The CDR3 contains 16 residues. Germline CDR1 is MNHEY and CDR2 is SVGAGI. This chain's CDR3 is CASSYSTLAGDNEQFF. CDR3 bases: TGTGCCAGCAGTTACTCGACCCTAGCGGGAGACAATGAGCAGTTCTTC.

The chain couples TRBV5-6 to TRBJ2-7; D gene uncertain. This CDR3 is built from 14 residues. Germline CDR1 reads SGHDT; CDR2 reads YYEEEE. Deletions cut 0 bases from V and 6 bases from J, with 13 bases between. The CDR3: CASSLASGLGEQYF. The CDR3 nucleotides read TGTGCCAGCAGCTTGGCATCAGGTTTAGGCGAGCAGTACTTC.

The rearrangement uses TRBV11-2 and TRBJ1-1, with D perhaps TRBD1 (5 bases). This CDR3 is 11 amino acids long. In germline, CDR1 is SGHAT, CDR2 FQNNGV. The V and J ends lost 5 bases and 7 bases respectively, with 8 bases between them. In nucleotides, the CDR3 is TGTGCCAGCAGCGAGGGGCATGAAGCTTTCTTT. Translated, it gives CASSEGHEAFF. Combining the CDR3 with reference TRBV11-2 and TRBJ1-1 gives the whole variable domain EAGVAQSPRYKIIEKRQSVAFWCNPISGHATLYWYQQILGQGPKLLIQFQNNGVVDDSQLPKDRFSAERLKGVDSTLKIQPAKLEDSAVYLCASSEGHEAFFGQGTRLTVV.

The rearrangement joins TRBV28 to TRBJ1-3; D gene ambiguous. The germline V gene has CDR1 MDHEN and CDR2 SYDVKM. Trimming stripped 8 bases from V and 1 base from J, with 12 bases between. The CDR3 sequence is 14 residues long. CDR3 amino acids: CASLSPGSGNTIYF. The CDR3 DNA reads TGTGCCAGCCTGTCACCGGGATCTGGAAACACCATATATTTT.